The clone carrying this TCR beta chain is a singleton in its sample. The antigen is unknown. The sample belongs to a study of shared clonotypes between healthy human individuals. Broader study findings: Rarefaction exposed incomplete sorted-subset sequencing despite large depth.

The donors, all of them Caucasian adults, lived in Nashville, Tennessee. Partitioning of CD4+ cells yielded a CD45RA+ naive subset and a CD45RA-negative memory subset. Sequencing was performed with immunoSEQ multiplex PCR; in TCRdb, only in-frame clones are kept and a portion is missing. This table holds over a million clones, 65% to 80% found once. This CDR3 has 16 residues. V dropped 9 bases and J dropped 3 bases, with 24 bases sitting between them. The germline CDR1 and CDR2 sequences are SGHNT and YYREEE (reference sequence). The source is a man in his late teens or twenties in good health. The rearrangement joins TRBV5-4 to TRBJ2-5, with D perhaps TRBD2 (6 bases). The material sequenced was memory CD4+ T cells sorted from blood. Subset in this sample: CD45RA-negative fraction. CDR3 bases: TGTGCCACCACCTCTTTGGGCGGGGACCGAAAAGAGACCCAGTACTTC. As protein: CATTSLGGDRKETQYF.